Listed here are 4 T cell receptor beta chains from one sample, sequenced in a study of blood T cells in healthy people across ages. Primers used in a second PCR of roughly 6 to 11 cycles were a sample-barcoded 5' primer and a J-beta primer mix. Via MiXCR, TCRdb re-called the 5' RACE reads, giving one row per CDR3 protein. This sample has about a million distinct CDR3 sequences, with roughly 47% found just once. The specimen was blood. The receptors originated from a woman in her sixties or seventies in good health.

This clonotype appeared a few times. This chain connects TRBV29-1 to TRBJ1-2; no clear D. CDR1 SQVTM and CDR2 ANQGSEA come from the germline V gene. The CDR3 has 10 residues. The V and J ends lost 8 bases and 7 bases respectively, with 11 bases between them. CDR3 nucleotides: TGCAGCACAGAAGCCTTTGGCTACACCTTC. It yields the protein CSTEAFGYTF.

This chain uses TRBV6-6 with TRBJ2-3, with unresolved D. This CDR3 contains 12 residues. Trimming took 2 bases from V and 6 from J, leaving 6 bases between them. Germline V gene lookup returns CDR1 MNHNY and CDR2 SVGAGI (reference sequence). The CDR3 sequence is CASSYDQDTQYF. CDR3 DNA sequence: TGTGCCAGCAGTTACGATCAGGATACGCAGTATTTT.

The V gene is TRBV7-2, the J gene TRBJ2-7, with 11 nucleotides matching TRBD2. Trimming cost V 4 bases and J 0 bases; bases outside gene matches: 2. The CDR3 consists of 15 residues. Germline V gene data show CDR1 as SGHTA and CDR2 as FQGNSA. The CDR3 coding sequence is TGTGCCAGCAGCTATCTAGCGGGAGGCTCCTACGAGCAGTACTTC. It codes for CASSYLAGGSYEQYF.

This clonotype was seen a few times. The chain joins TRBV20-1 to TRBJ1-5; D remains unclear. CDR1 is DFQATT and CDR2 is SNEGSKA in the germline V gene (reference sequence). This CDR3 contains 14 residues. The germline V and J ends were trimmed by 6 bases and 7 bases, with 19 bases remaining between them. DNA of the CDR3: TGCAGTGCGAATGGGCTACGGGGAGAACAGCCCCAGCATTTT. This sequence encodes CSANGLRGEQPQHF.